This TCR beta chain was sequenced for a study of shared clonotypes between healthy human individuals. Study donors comprised healthy, HIV-negative adults devoid of recent acute infection or vaccination. On this clone itself: Its antigen remains unidentified.

Trimming at V came to 0 bases and at J to 9 bases, leaving 9 bases not matched to a gene. This CDR3 is built from 16 residues. Germline values: CDR1 LGHNA, CDR2 YSLEER. Overall study results and limits: Sharing across four donors was highest in naive CD4 (around 5%) and lowest in memory CD8 (roughly 0.4%).

Each subset's genomic DNA was split evenly across several immunoSEQ plates. Sequenced by immunoSEQ multiplex PCR; TCRdb stores in-frame clones only, minus some. The table shows around 1.4 million clones, with approximately 98.5% occurring only once. The clonotype originates from a man aged 25-45 years in good health. This chain links TRBV4-3 with TRBJ2-3; 10 nucleotides align to TRBD2. Material for sequencing was naive CD4+ T cells sorted from blood. The subset is: CD45RA+ positively selected. The CDR3 nucleotides read TGCGCCAGCAGCCAAGATCTGTCGCTAGCGGGAGAGACGCAGTATTTT. Protein: CASSQDLSLAGETQYF.